The 24 T cell receptor beta chains below come from one sample, sequenced in a study of shared clonotypes between healthy human individuals. The protocol was immunoSEQ multiplex PCR, while the TCRdb copy is restricted to in-frame clones and leaves out a portion. The profile shows some 690,000 clones, 90% of them singletons. What was sequenced was memory CD8+ T cells from PBMCs. Sample subset: CD45RO+ cells pooled with CCR7-negative TemRA cells. Receptor source: a man younger than 30 in good health. Some clones in this sample may be carry-over from other donors' samples.

The rearrangement links TRBV15 to TRBJ1-1, with D possibly TRBD1 on 5 matching bases. The V and J ends lost 0 bases and 0 bases respectively, with 11 bases between them. The CDR3 totals 16 residues. In germline, CDR1 is LNHNV, CDR2 YYDKDF (reference sequence). CDR3 sequence (DNA): TGTGCCACCAGCAGAGATCGCGACAGCATGAACACTGAAGCTTTCTTT. It encodes CATSRDRDSMNTEAFF.

The rearrangement uses TRBV6-1 and TRBJ1-1, with a weak D call TRBD1 (5 bases). The germline V gene encodes CDR1 MNHNS and CDR2 SASEGT. Deletions cut 0 bases from V and 4 bases from J, with 12 bases between. CDR3 size: 15 residues. The CDR3 spells CASSEAVGGATEAFF. CDR3 in DNA: TGTGCCAGCAGTGAAGCAGTAGGAGGGGCCACTGAAGCTTTCTTT.

The chain joins TRBV5-1 to TRBJ2-3; the D gene is possibly TRBD1 (6 bases). This CDR3 has 13 amino acids. The V gene's germline CDR1 is SGHRS and CDR2 YFSETQ. V was pared by 4 bases and J by 11 bases, with 17 bases between. The chain's CDR3 is CASSGTGRVEQYF. The CDR3 bases are TGCGCCAGCAGCGGAACAGGGCGGGTTGAGCAGTATTTT.

V is TRBV27 and J is TRBJ2-7, with D possibly being TRBD2 (6 bases). CDR1 MNHEY and CDR2 SMNVEV come from the germline V gene (reference sequence). This CDR3 has 14 residues. Trimming shortened V by 2 bases and J by 3 bases, and 11 bases separated the two germline ends. CDR3 DNA sequence: TGTGCCAGCAGTTTAACAGGAGGGGACTACGAGCAGTACTTC. Translated, it gives CASSLTGGDYEQYF.

This rearrangement joins TRBV11-3 to TRBJ2-7; D gene unclear. In germline, CDR1 is SGHNT, CDR2 YENEEA. V lost 1 base to trimming and J lost 5 bases, with 9 bases between them. The CDR3 is 13 residues long. The CDR3 loop reads CASSLAMGNEQYF. The CDR3 region has the DNA TGTGCCAGCAGCTTAGCCATGGGTAACGAGCAGTACTTC.

This chain connects TRBV28 to TRBJ1-6, with 8 bases lining up with TRBD1. Per the germline V gene, CDR1 is MDHEN and CDR2 is SYDVKM. V shed 5 bases and J 5 bases; nucleotides not matched to a gene: 2. The CDR3 covers 14 residues. This CDR3 reads CASSPTGDNSPLHF. CDR3 sequence (DNA): TGTGCCAGCAGTCCGACAGGGGATAATTCACCCCTCCACTTT. The variable domain in full, completed from reference TRBV28 and TRBJ1-6, reads DVKVTQSSRYLVKRTGEKVFLECVQDMDHENMFWYRQDPGLGLRLIYFSYDVKMKEKGDIPEGYSVSREKKERFSLILESASTNQTSMYLCASSPTGDNSPLHFGNGTRLTVT.

In nucleotides, the CDR3 is TGTGCCAGCAGCTCCCGGGACAGGAGTTCCTACGAGCAGTACTTC. Translation: CASSSRDRSSYEQYF. The chain uses TRBV11-2 and TRBJ2-7, with TRBD1 matching 8 bases. The CDR3 has 15 amino acids. Germline V gives CDR1 SGHAT, CDR2 FQNNGV. V trimming: 4 bases; J trimming: 1 base; junction bases outside the gene matches: 6. The entire variable domain, with the rest obtained from reference TRBV11-2 and TRBJ2-7, is as follows: EAGVAQSPRYKIIEKRQSVAFWCNPISGHATLYWYQQILGQGPKLLIQFQNNGVVDDSQLPKDRFSAERLKGVDSTLKIQPAKLEDSAVYLCASSSRDRSSYEQYFGPGTRLTVT.

V usage is TRBV4-2 and J usage is TRBJ2-7; 7 nucleotides line up with TRBD2. The CDR3 has 17 residues. V was pared by 3 bases and J by 0 bases, with 11 bases of the junction left unmatched. The germline gives CDR1 LGHNA, CDR2 YNFKEQ. In DNA, the CDR3 is TGTGCCAGCAGCCAGCCCGGCGAGGGCGGGAGCTCCTACGAGCAGTACTTC. Protein product: CASSQPGEGGSSYEQYF.

The CDR3 DNA reads TGTGCCTGGTCCGGGACAGGGGGCTCTGAAGCTTTCTTT. It codes for CAWSGTGGSEAFF. This chain uses TRBV30 with TRBJ1-1, with 12 bases identical to TRBD1. The CDR3 totals 13 residues. Germline loops: CDR1 GTSNPN, CDR2 SVGIG (reference sequence). With V trimmed by 5 bases and J by 6 bases, 4 bases remained unmatched.

The rearrangement links TRBV28 to TRBJ2-3; 7 bases map to TRBD2. J lost 6 bases, V lost 5 bases, and 17 bases had no gene match. This CDR3 is built from 17 residues. Germline assignment: CDR1 MDHEN and CDR2 SYDVKM. The CDR3 loop reads CASSPHYWAGDFDTQYF. The DNA for the CDR3 is TGTGCCAGCAGTCCCCATTACTGGGCGGGGGACTTCGATACGCAGTATTTT.

V gene TRBV10-3 combines with J gene TRBJ2-1; the D gene is possibly TRBD2 (6 bases). The CDR3 is 15 amino acids. The V and J ends lost 5 bases and 4 bases respectively, with 15 bases between them. Germline assignment: CDR1 ENHRY and CDR2 SYGVKD. The CDR3 sequence is CAISLSGSKYNEQFF. CDR3 sequence (DNA): TGTGCCATCAGTCTCTCCGGGAGCAAGTACAATGAGCAGTTCTTC.

This chain connects TRBV19 to TRBJ2-7, with 8 bases that match TRBD1. J lost 2 bases, V lost 3 bases, and 6 bases had no gene match. The CDR3 runs 15 residues. CDR1 is LNHDA, CDR2 SQIVND, per germline (reference sequence). CDR3 amino acids: CASSIGQGSTYEQYF. DNA of the CDR3: TGTGCCAGTAGTATCGGACAGGGATCAACCTACGAGCAGTACTTC.

The chain has TRBV14 and TRBJ1-5; perhaps TRBD1 as D (6 bases). This CDR3 has 14 residues. CDR1 and CDR2 (germline): SGHDN, FVKESK. Trimming took off 4 bases at V and 3 bases at J, with 10 bases between the two ends. The CDR3 bases are TGTGCCAGCAGCCCCGGGGGCCCCAATCAGCCCCAGCATTTT. The encoded protein is CASSPGGPNQPQHF. Full variable domain (rest looked up from reference TRBV14 and TRBJ1-5): EAGVTQFPSHSVIEKGQTVTLRCDPISGHDNLYWYRRVMGKEIKFLLHFVKESKQDESGMPNNRFLAERTGGTYSTLKVQPAELEDSGVYFCASSPGGPNQPQHFGDGTRLSIL.

Regarding this clone: This sample includes further DNA sequences coding for the same CDR3. The chain combines TRBV27 with TRBJ2-7, with D perhaps TRBD1 or TRBD2 (5 bases each). Germline-derived CDR1 and CDR2 are MNHEY and SMNVEV (reference sequence). This CDR3 spans 14 amino acids. V lost 5 bases and J 0 bases, leaving 11 bases between the germline ends. CDR3 nucleotides: TGTGCCAGCAGTCTACGGGACGGCTCCTACGAGCAGTACTTC. Encoded protein: CASSLRDGSYEQYF.

The chain combines TRBV6-1 with TRBJ2-1; 11 bases fit TRBD2. The V and J ends lost 3 bases and 1 base, in that order; junction bases with no gene match: 2. This CDR3 contains 16 residues. CDR1 is MNHNS, CDR2 SASEGT, per germline. In DNA form, the CDR3 reads TGTGCCAGCAGTGATGTAGCGGGAGGGTCCTACAATGAGCAGTTCTTC. Translated: CASSDVAGGSYNEQFF.

The rearrangement joins TRBV28 to TRBJ2-7; D is possibly TRBD1 (5 bases). Germline CDR1 and CDR2: MDHEN and SYDVKM. Trimming took 3 bases from V and 0 from J, leaving 15 bases between them. The CDR3 totals 16 residues. CDR3 in amino acids: CASSLIPTESSYEQYF. CDR3 DNA sequence: TGTGCCAGCAGTTTGATCCCGACAGAAAGCTCCTACGAGCAGTACTTC.

The genes are TRBV5-1 and TRBJ2-6, with D unresolved. The CDR3 runs 17 residues. Germline loops: CDR1 SGHRS, CDR2 YFSETQ. Trimming shortened V by 0 bases and J by 0 bases, and 10 bases separated the two germline ends. In nucleotides, the CDR3 is TGCGCCAGCAGCTTGGCAAGTACGGACTCTGGGGCCAACGTCCTGACTTTC. Encoded protein: CASSLASTDSGANVLTF.

This chain joins TRBV6-6 and TRBJ2-2, with D tentatively TRBD2 (7 bases). The germline CDR1 and CDR2 sequences are MNHNY and SVGAGI (reference sequence). The CDR3 is 14 residues long. Between the trimmed V and J ends, which lost 2 bases and 6 bases, there was a span of 10 bases. CDR3 region: CASSYAGAAGELFF. The CDR3 nucleotides read TGTGCCAGCAGTTACGCGGGGGCGGCCGGGGAGCTGTTTTTT.

The chain is built from TRBV10-1 and TRBJ2-7; either TRBD1 or TRBD2 may supply D (7 bases each). This CDR3 comprises 17 residues. Germline V gives CDR1 WNHNN, CDR2 SYGVQD (reference sequence). Trimming removed 7 bases from V and 0 bases from J, with 22 bases in between. The CDR3 nucleotides read TGCGCCAGCATTCCCCTTCACCAGGGGGGGCACTCCTACGAGCAGTACTTC. Amino acid sequence: CASIPLHQGGHSYEQYF.

This clone occurred once. The chain has TRBV6-5 and TRBJ1-2, with unresolved D. Germline V gene data show CDR1 as MNHEY and CDR2 as SVGAGI. This CDR3 contains 10 residues. V was clipped by 8 bases and J by 5 bases, with 6 bases between them. Here the CDR3 reads CASDGYGYTF. CDR3 nucleotides: TGTGCCAGCGATGGGTATGGCTACACCTTC.

In DNA form, the CDR3 reads TGTGCCAGCAGTTCCCCAGGGGACTGGACCAATGAGCAGTTCTTC. This translates into CASSSPGDWTNEQFF. This chain links TRBV6-5 with TRBJ2-1; either TRBD1 or TRBD2 may supply D (6 bases each). The germline V gene encodes CDR1 MNHEY and CDR2 SVGAGI. The V and J ends lost 4 bases and 6 bases respectively, with 16 bases between them. CDR3 length: 15 residues.

J is TRBJ2-1 and V is TRBV28; TRBD2 matches 11 bases. There are 17 residues in the CDR3. V lost 7 bases, J lost 6 bases, and 14 bases stayed unmatched. Germline-derived CDR1 and CDR2 are MDHEN and SYDVKM. The DNA for the CDR3 is TGTGCCAGCACCCTCCCACTAGCGGGGGTTAGCGGCAATGAGCAGTTCTTC. Encoded protein: CASTLPLAGVSGNEQFF.

This clone was counted only a few times. This chain uses TRBV28 with TRBJ1-1, with 7 bases lining up with TRBD1. V was clipped by 8 bases and J by 5 bases; unmatched bases: 5. Germline lookup yields CDR1 MDHEN and CDR2 SYDVKM. The CDR3 has 12 residues. CDR3 nucleotides: TGTGCCAGCGAGCAGGGGGAAACTGAAGCTTTCTTT. Protein product: CASEQGETEAFF.

This clone was seen only a few times. The V and J genes are TRBV4-3 and TRBJ2-7; the D is unclear. The CDR3 length is 15 residues. Deletions cut 1 base from V and 5 bases from J, with 15 bases between. Germline CDR1 is LGHNA and CDR2 is YSLEER. The DNA of the CDR3 is TGCGCCAGCAGCCAAGTGGGGTGGGGTTTTCACGAGCAGTACTTC. The encoded protein is CASSQVGWGFHEQYF.